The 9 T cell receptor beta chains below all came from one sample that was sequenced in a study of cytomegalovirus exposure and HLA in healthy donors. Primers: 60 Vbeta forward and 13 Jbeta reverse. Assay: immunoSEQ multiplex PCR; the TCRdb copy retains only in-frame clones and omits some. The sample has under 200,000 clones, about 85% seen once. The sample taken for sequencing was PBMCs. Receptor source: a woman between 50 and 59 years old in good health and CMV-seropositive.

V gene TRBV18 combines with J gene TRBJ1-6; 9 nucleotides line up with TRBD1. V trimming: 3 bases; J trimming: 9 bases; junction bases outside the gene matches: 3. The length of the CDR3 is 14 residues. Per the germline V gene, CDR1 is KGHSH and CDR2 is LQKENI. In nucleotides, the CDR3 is TGTGCCAGCTCACCCGGACAGGGGAGTTCACCCCTCCACTTT. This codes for CASSPGQGSSPLHF.

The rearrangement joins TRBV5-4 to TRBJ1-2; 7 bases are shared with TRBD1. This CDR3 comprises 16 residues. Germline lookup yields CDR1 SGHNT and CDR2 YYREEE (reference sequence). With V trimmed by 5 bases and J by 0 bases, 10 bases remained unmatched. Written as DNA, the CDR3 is TGTGCCAGCAGTTGGGCGACAGGGCCGGCTAACTATGGCTACACCTTC. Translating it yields CASSWATGPANYGYTF.

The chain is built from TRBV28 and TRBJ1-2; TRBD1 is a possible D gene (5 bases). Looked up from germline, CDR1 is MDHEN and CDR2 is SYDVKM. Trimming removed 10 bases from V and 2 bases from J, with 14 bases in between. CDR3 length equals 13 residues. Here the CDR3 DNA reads TGTGCCACCACGGTTGGGGGGAACTATGGCTACACCTTC. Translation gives CATTVGGNYGYTF.

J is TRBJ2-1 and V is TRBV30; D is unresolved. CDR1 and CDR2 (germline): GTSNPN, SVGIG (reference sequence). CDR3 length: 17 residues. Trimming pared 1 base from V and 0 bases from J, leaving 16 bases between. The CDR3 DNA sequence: TGTGCCTGGAGTGACCTACTATCCTGGAGCTCCTACAATGAGCAGTTCTTC. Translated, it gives CAWSDLLSWSSYNEQFF. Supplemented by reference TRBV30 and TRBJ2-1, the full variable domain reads SQTIHQWPATLVQPVGSPLSLECTVEGTSNPNLYWYRQAAGRGLQLLFYSVGIGQISSEVPQNLSASRPQDRQFILSSKKLLLSDSGFYLCAWSDLLSWSSYNEQFFGPGTRLTVL.

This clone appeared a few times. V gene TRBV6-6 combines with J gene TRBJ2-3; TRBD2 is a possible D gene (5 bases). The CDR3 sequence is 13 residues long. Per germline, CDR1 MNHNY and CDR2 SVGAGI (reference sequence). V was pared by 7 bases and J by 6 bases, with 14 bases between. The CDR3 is CASNEAGVDTQYF. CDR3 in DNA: TGTGCCAGCAATGAGGCGGGTGTGGATACGCAGTATTTT.

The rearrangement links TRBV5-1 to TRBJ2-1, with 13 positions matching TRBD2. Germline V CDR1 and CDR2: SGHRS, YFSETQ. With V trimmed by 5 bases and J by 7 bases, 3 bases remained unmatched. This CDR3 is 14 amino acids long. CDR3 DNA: TGCGCCAGCAGAGGACTAGCGGGAGAGAATGAGCAGTTCTTC. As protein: CASRGLAGENEQFF.

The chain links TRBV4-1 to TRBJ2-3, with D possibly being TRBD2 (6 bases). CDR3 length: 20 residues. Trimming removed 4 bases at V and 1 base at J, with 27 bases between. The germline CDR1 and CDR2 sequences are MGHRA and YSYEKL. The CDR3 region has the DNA TGCGCCAGCAGCCTATCGGATGGGACTTCCCCAGGGTTCGGCACAGATACGCAGTATTTT. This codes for CASSLSDGTSPGFGTDTQYF.

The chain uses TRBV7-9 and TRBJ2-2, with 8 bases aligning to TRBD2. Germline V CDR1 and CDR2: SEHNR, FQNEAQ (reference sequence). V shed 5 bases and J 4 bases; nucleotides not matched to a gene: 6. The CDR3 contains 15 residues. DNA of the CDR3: TGTGCCAGCAGCAAAAGCGGGGGAGGCACCGGGGAGCTGTTTTTT. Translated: CASSKSGGGTGELFF.

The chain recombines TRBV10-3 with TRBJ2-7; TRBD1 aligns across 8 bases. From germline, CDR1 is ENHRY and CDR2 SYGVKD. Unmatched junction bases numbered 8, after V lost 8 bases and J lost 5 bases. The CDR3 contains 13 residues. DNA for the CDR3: TGTGCCATCTGTAATGACAGGGGCCACGAGCAGTACTTC. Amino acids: CAICNDRGHEQYF.